This TCR beta chain was captured in a study of OX40 agonist ivuxolimab in advanced cancers. The data were produced by immunoSEQ multiplex PCR, yet TCRdb's version contains in-frame clones alone and is incomplete. This sample yields roughly 75,000 clones, of which around nine tenths are seen a single time; approximately 0.76% belongs to the top ten. The CDR3 sequence is 17 residues long. Losses at the gene ends were 2 bases for V and 2 bases for J; bases not matched to a gene: 9. The germline CDR1 and CDR2 sequences are MNHNS and SASEGT. Here the sequenced sample was CD4+ or CD8+ T cells sorted from blood, taken in a trial of the OX40 agonist ivuxolimab. This TCR derives from an adult with an advanced solid tumor such as melanoma, head and neck, liver or kidney cancer. This rearrangement joins TRBV6-1 to TRBJ2-4, with TRBD1 matching over 7 bases. This CDR3 reads CASSELRTGSSKNIQYF. Written as DNA, the CDR3 is TGTGCCAGCAGTGAACTTCGGACAGGAAGTTCCAAAAACATTCAGTACTTC.